Following are 32 T cell receptor beta chains from one sample sequenced in a study of CD8+ T cells in alopecia areata. Following extraction, RNA underwent reverse transcription to cDNA, which served as the sequencing template. TCRdb's copy holds only in-frame clones and misses some; the assay was immunoSEQ multiplex PCR. The data show 150,000 to 200,000 clones, around 63% seen once. The source material was CD4+ T cells sorted from blood, sampled at week 0. Receptor source: a human donor with alopecia areata.

The V gene is TRBV29-1, the J gene TRBJ1-1; perhaps TRBD1 as D (5 bases). V lost 5 bases to trimming and J lost 1 base, with 11 bases between them. CDR3 size: 13 residues. Germline V CDR1 and CDR2: SQVTM, ANQGSEA. The CDR3 spells CSVTGLRNTEAFF. CDR3 DNA sequence: TGCAGCGTTACGGGACTGAGGAACACTGAAGCTTTCTTT.

The chain links TRBV30 to TRBJ1-4; possibly TRBD1 for D (5 bases). V lost 5 bases and J 8 bases, leaving 18 bases between the germline ends. CDR1 is GTSNPN and CDR2 is SVGIG in the germline V gene (reference sequence). The CDR3 is 14 residues long. In nucleotides, the CDR3 is TGTGCCTGGCAAATGGAGAGGGCAGGGGAAAAACTGTTTTTT. It is translated as CAWQMERAGEKLFF.

This clone was observed a single time. This chain links TRBV27 with TRBJ2-5, with 11 bases lining up with TRBD2. After removal of 3 bases from V and 1 base from J, the junction contained 1 base not matched to a gene. The CDR3 is 15 residues long. CDR1 and CDR2 from the germline V gene are MNHEY and SMNVEV (reference sequence). CDR3 residues: CASSFTSGGQETQYF. The CDR3 DNA sequence: TGTGCCAGCAGTTTCACTAGCGGGGGCCAAGAGACCCAGTACTTC.

The chain joins TRBV10-3 to TRBJ1-1; the D gene is possibly TRBD1 (5 bases). The CDR3 consists of 12 residues. The germline gives CDR1 ENHRY, CDR2 SYGVKD. V was clipped by 4 bases and J by 9 bases, with 12 bases between them. The CDR3 bases are TGTGCCATCAGTGTATCCGGGACCCAAGCTTTCTTT. The encoded protein is CAISVSGTQAFF.

The V and J genes are TRBV29-1 and TRBJ1-1; D is perhaps TRBD1 (5 bases). In germline, CDR1 is SQVTM, CDR2 ANQGSEA. V gave up 5 bases and J gave up 0 bases, with 16 bases separating them. The CDR3 has 15 residues. The CDR3 region has the DNA TGCAGCGTTACCCCAGGGAATTCCATGAACACTGAAGCTTTCTTT. It translates to CSVTPGNSMNTEAFF.

This clone was observed a few times. The chain uses TRBV29-1 and TRBJ1-2; a weak D match, TRBD1 (5 bases). Germline CDR1 reads SQVTM; CDR2 reads ANQGSEA. The V end lost 4 bases, the J end lost 3 bases, and 18 bases lay between the germline ends. The CDR3 extends over 15 amino acids. CDR3: CSVAYVVGGDYGYTF. In DNA, the CDR3 is TGCAGCGTTGCGTATGTAGTGGGGGGAGACTATGGCTACACCTTC. The full variable domain, rest sourced from reference TRBV29-1 and TRBJ1-2, is SAVISQKPSRDICQRGTSLTIQCQVDSQVTMMFWYRQQPGQSLTLIATANQGSEATYESGFVIDKFPISRPNLTFSTLTVSNMSPEDSSIYLCSVAYVVGGDYGYTFGSGTRLTVV.

The chain joins TRBV7-2 to TRBJ2-3; D is uncertain. CDR1 is SGHTA, CDR2 FQGNSA, per germline. Trimming took off 2 bases at V and 9 bases at J, with 12 bases between the two ends. The CDR3 runs to 13 residues. CDR3 in DNA: TGTGCCAGCAGCTTATATGAAGGGCAAACGCAGTATTTT. Its translation: CASSLYEGQTQYF.

The chain links TRBV29-1 to TRBJ2-1; a possible D gene is TRBD1 (5 bases). Trimming cost V 1 base and J 7 bases, with 8 bases left between them. The CDR3 extends over 12 amino acids. Germline V lookup: CDR1 SQVTM, CDR2 ANQGSEA. The DNA of the CDR3 is TGCAGCGTTGAAGGGGGCAGAAATGAGCAGTTCTTC. Protein product: CSVEGGRNEQFF.

The rearrangement links TRBV30 to TRBJ1-5, with 10 bases fitting TRBD1. The CDR3 loop spans 16 amino acids. Germline V lookup: CDR1 GTSNPN, CDR2 SVGIG (reference sequence). The trim removed 5 bases at V and 3 bases at J, leaving 10 bases unmatched. CDR3 loop: CAWGDRGRRHNQPQHF. The CDR3 DNA reads as TGTGCCTGGGGTGACAGGGGGCGCAGACACAATCAGCCCCAGCATTTT.

The V call is TRBV9, the J call TRBJ2-3; tentative D call: TRBD1 (7 bases). Trimming stripped 0 bases from V and 6 bases from J, with 20 bases between. Germline CDR1 SGDLS, CDR2 YYNGEE. CDR3 length: 17 amino acids. CDR3 protein: CASSVGSSGRGQDTQYF. In DNA form, the CDR3 reads TGTGCCAGCAGCGTAGGGTCTTCGGGGCGGGGACAGGATACGCAGTATTTT.

This sequence joins TRBV6-5 and TRBJ1-2; no clear D gene. Germline CDR1 MNHEY, CDR2 SVGAGI. Trimming removed 5 bases from V and 4 bases from J, with 17 bases in between. This CDR3 is 15 amino acids long. CDR3 sequence reads: CASSQSLAWGYGYTF. CDR3 bases: TGTGCCAGCAGTCAATCGCTTGCCTGGGGCTATGGCTACACCTTC.

The V gene is TRBV4-1, the J gene TRBJ2-7, with D perhaps TRBD1 (7 bases). The CDR3 has 15 residues. Trimming took off 4 bases at V and 0 bases at J, with 13 bases between the two ends. Germline lookup yields CDR1 MGHRA and CDR2 YSYEKL. The CDR3 is CASSRGDSPSYEQYF. CDR3 DNA: TGCGCCAGCAGCCGGGGGGACAGTCCCTCCTACGAGCAGTACTTC.

The DNA of the CDR3 is TGTGCCAGCTCTGAGGACACCTTC. Protein: CASSEDTF. V and J are TRBV9 and TRBJ1-2; D not resolved. V was clipped by 7 bases and J by 12 bases, with 7 bases between them. CDR3 size: 8 residues. Germline V gene sequence: CDR1 SGDLS, CDR2 YYNGEE. Full variable domain (outside the CDR3, taken from reference TRBV9 and TRBJ1-2): DSGVTQTPKHLITATGQRVTLRCSPRSGDLSVYWYQQSLDQGLQFLIQYYNGEERAKGNILERFSAQQFPDLHSELNLSSLELGDSALYFCASSEDTFGSGTRLTVV.

The chain uses TRBV29-1 and TRBJ2-1, with D maybe TRBD2 (6 bases). CDR1 and CDR2 from the germline V gene are SQVTM and ANQGSEA. Trimming removed 4 bases at V and 3 bases at J, with 13 bases between. This CDR3 has 14 residues. This CDR3 is CSVGGDSNYNEQFF. For the CDR3, the DNA is TGCAGCGTTGGGGGGGACTCAAACTACAATGAGCAGTTCTTC.

A few counts support this clone. V gene TRBV7-9 combines with J gene TRBJ1-6; TRBD1 agrees at 12 bases. This CDR3 region has 17 residues. The germline V gene encodes CDR1 SEHNR and CDR2 FQNEAQ (reference sequence). V gave up 5 bases and J gave up 7 bases; unmatched junction bases: 9. The CDR3 sequence is CASSPGTGGALNSPLHF. Written as DNA, the CDR3 is TGTGCCAGCAGCCCCGGGACAGGGGGCGCATTGAATTCACCCCTCCACTTT. The variable domain in full, with the rest retrieved from reference TRBV7-9 and TRBJ1-6, is DTGVSQNPRHKITKRGQNVTFRCDPISEHNRLYWYRQTLGQGPEFLTYFQNEAQLEKSRLLSDRFSAERPKGSFSTLEIQRTEQGDSAMYLCASSPGTGGALNSPLHFGNGTRLTVT.

The CDR3 nucleotides read TGTGCCAGCAGCTTAGACGGGGTCACTGAAGCTTTCTTT. Its protein is CASSLDGVTEAFF. The chain employs TRBV11-2 and TRBJ1-1, with D uncertain. V gave up 0 bases and J gave up 4 bases, with 6 bases separating them. This CDR3 spans 13 amino acids. Germline CDR1 and CDR2: SGHAT and FQNNGV.

This rearrangement joins TRBV11-2 to TRBJ1-2; D remains unclear. V lost 4 bases to trimming and J lost 0 bases, with 9 bases between them. CDR1 is SGHAT, CDR2 FQNNGV, per germline. The CDR3 is 14 amino acids. In DNA, the CDR3 is TGTGCCAGCAGCTCCCTCGGCGCTAACTATGGCTACACCTTC. It encodes CASSSLGANYGYTF.

This chain links TRBV11-2 with TRBJ2-1; no clear D gene. V shed 4 bases and J shed 9 bases, with 19 bases lying between them. From germline, CDR1 is SGHAT and CDR2 FQNNGV. The CDR3 covers 15 residues. The chain's CDR3 is CASSSPYRLLIEQFF. The CDR3 DNA reads TGTGCCAGCAGCTCCCCCTATAGACTCCTGATTGAGCAGTTCTTC.

V usage is TRBV2 and J usage is TRBJ2-7; D not certain. The germline V and J ends were trimmed by 7 bases and 6 bases, with 13 bases remaining between them. This CDR3 is built from 12 residues. CDR1 and CDR2 (germline): SNHLY, FYNNEI. The chain's CDR3 is CASTRQNLEQYF. The DNA for the CDR3 is TGTGCCAGCACAAGACAAAACCTCGAGCAGTACTTC.

Remarks on this clone: The sample has other DNA sequences that encode this CDR3 too. The J gene is TRBJ1-2, the V gene TRBV4-3; 8 bases match TRBD1. V was clipped by 3 bases and J by 2 bases; unmatched bases: 2. CDR1 is LGHNA, CDR2 YSLEER, per germline. The CDR3 length is 14 residues. The CDR3 DNA sequence: TGCGCCAGCAGCCAGGACAGGGTCAACTATGGCTACACCTTC. Translation gives CASSQDRVNYGYTF.

The genes are TRBV9 and TRBJ1-6; no reliable D call. Looked up from germline, CDR1 is SGDLS and CDR2 is YYNGEE. There are 13 residues in the CDR3. The V gene lost 4 bases and the J gene lost 6 bases, with 8 bases spanning the gap. The CDR3 here is CASSSEGNSPLHF. As DNA, the CDR3 is TGTGCCAGCAGCTCCGAGGGTAATTCACCCCTCCACTTT.

The CDR3 nucleotides are TGTGCCAGCAGCCGCCTTAGTGAACTAGCTTTCTTT. Its protein product is CASSRLSELAFF. The J gene is TRBJ1-1, the V gene TRBV9; no clear D gene. The CDR3 runs to 12 residues. Trimming removed 4 bases at V and 10 bases at J, with 14 bases between. Germline assignment: CDR1 SGDLS and CDR2 YYNGEE.

The CDR3 is CASSKSSGGAEYNEQFF. The CDR3 coding sequence is TGTGCCAGCAGTAAGTCTAGCGGGGGGGCTGAGTACAATGAGCAGTTCTTC. The rearrangement links TRBV25-1 to TRBJ2-1; 12 positions agree with TRBD2. This CDR3 comprises 17 residues. The junction had 9 bases not matched to a gene; V was cut back by 5 bases and J by 4 bases. The germline V gene encodes CDR1 MGHDK and CDR2 SYGVNS.

This sequence joins TRBV25-1 and TRBJ2-5, with 9 bases aligning to TRBD2. V lost 0 bases, J lost 1 base, and 3 bases stayed unmatched. The CDR3 sequence is 16 residues long. Per the germline V gene, CDR1 is MGHDK and CDR2 is SYGVNS. The CDR3 protein is CASSEYLLAGQETQYF. DNA of the CDR3: TGTGCCAGCAGTGAATATCTACTAGCGGGCCAAGAGACCCAGTACTTC.

This chain uses TRBV15 with TRBJ2-7, with TRBD1 matching over 10 bases. This CDR3 region has 14 residues. Per the germline V gene, CDR1 is LNHNV and CDR2 is YYDKDF (reference sequence). V lost 8 bases to trimming and J lost 5 bases; unmatched junction nucleotides: 9. The CDR3 region has the DNA TGTGCCACCGGGGTGGGGGACAGGGGTCACGAGCAGTACTTC. Amino acids: CATGVGDRGHEQYF. Filled out from reference TRBV15 and TRBJ2-7, the complete variable domain reads DAMVIQNPRYQVTQFGKPVTLSCSQTLNHNVMYWYQQKSSQAPKLLFHYYDKDFNNEADTPDNFQSRRPNTSFCFLDIRSPGLGDTAMYLCATGVGDRGHEQYFGPGTRLTVT.

Comment on this clone: Other DNA sequences from this sample encode an identical CDR3 as well. V usage is TRBV29-1 and J usage is TRBJ1-5; D unresolved. V lost 4 bases, J lost 4 bases, and 8 bases lay in between. This CDR3 region has 12 residues. Germline V gives CDR1 SQVTM, CDR2 ANQGSEA. The CDR3 here is CSVGGANQPQHF. CDR3 coding DNA: TGCAGCGTTGGAGGAGCGAATCAGCCCCAGCATTTT. Full variable domain (rest looked up from reference TRBV29-1 and TRBJ1-5): SAVISQKPSRDICQRGTSLTIQCQVDSQVTMMFWYRQQPGQSLTLIATANQGSEATYESGFVIDKFPISRPNLTFSTLTVSNMSPEDSSIYLCSVGGANQPQHFGDGTRLSIL.

The gene calls are TRBV19 and TRBJ2-7; 10 bases map to TRBD2. Germline V CDR1 and CDR2: LNHDA, SQIVND (reference sequence). This CDR3 has 13 residues. The CDR3 region is CGERGGSSYEQYF. CDR3 DNA sequence: TGTGGAGAGCGGGGGGGTTCCTCCTACGAGCAGTACTTC.

The chain couples TRBV29-1 to TRBJ1-1; the D is unclear. There are 14 residues in the CDR3. Trimming shortened V by 3 bases and J by 2 bases, and 13 bases separated the two germline ends. Germline V gene sequence: CDR1 SQVTM, CDR2 ANQGSEA. The CDR3 DNA reads TGCAGCGTTGATATAACAGAAATCAACACTGAAGCTTTCTTT. Amino acids: CSVDITEINTEAFF.

The CDR3 DNA reads as TGTGCCAGCTCCGAGGGGGCACACTATGGCTACACCTTC. Amino acid sequence: CASSEGAHYGYTF. The rearrangement uses TRBV2 and TRBJ1-2; 7 nucleotides align to TRBD1. The CDR3 is 13 residues long. The junction had 6 bases not matched to a gene; V was cut back by 8 bases and J by 3 bases. Germline loops: CDR1 SNHLY, CDR2 FYNNEI.

This chain links TRBV13 with TRBJ2-3; D is unclear. V was shortened by 5 bases and J by 3 bases, with 12 bases between the two germline ends. CDR1 is PRHDT, CDR2 FYEKMQ, per germline (reference sequence). The CDR3 runs to 14 residues. DNA of the CDR3: TGTGCCAGCAGCCTGAACCGACCGACAGATACGCAGTATTTT. This encodes CASSLNRPTDTQYF.

The chain couples TRBV29-1 to TRBJ1-1, with 8 bases identical to TRBD1. The CDR3 is made up of 11 amino acids. V gave up 7 bases and J gave up 6 bases; unmatched junction bases: 4. Germline V gives CDR1 SQVTM, CDR2 ANQGSEA. CDR3 protein: CSAIQGAEAFF. CDR3 in DNA: TGCAGCGCGATACAGGGGGCTGAAGCTTTCTTT.

The sample holds one count of this clone. This rearrangement joins TRBV11-2 to TRBJ2-7; TRBD1 matches 9 bases. Germline CDR1 is SGHAT and CDR2 is FQNNGV. The CDR3 is 15 residues long. J was trimmed by 3 bases and V by 5 bases; bases with no gene match: 8. CDR3 nucleotides: TGTGCCAGCAGCCCACAGGGGGCCCGAGTCTACGAGCAGTACTTC. Its translation is CASSPQGARVYEQYF.